The T cell receptor (beta chain) described here comes from a study of cytomegalovirus exposure and HLA in healthy donors (dated 2017 in TCRdb). A note on the overall study: An earlier analysis of some 500 of the donors reported about 290 Gb of sequence data and around 120 million unique TCR beta sequences from about 179 million T cells. Among the approximately 400 genotyped donors, around 81% belonged to the genetic ancestry cluster associated with self-reported Caucasian donors. A later genetic analysis used genome-wide SNP genotypes for about 55% of the 666 donors, treating that subset as a discovery cohort. Besides the first cohort of some 670 subjects, a separate validation cohort made up of roughly 120 different subjects was used. A few DR-DQ haplotypes were treated as single units for association and clustering because of strong linkage in the cohort. Rather than drawing on any new phenotypic data, the later analysis identified candidate immune exposures from TCR beta sequences and the way those sequences occurred across donors. The aim of the study was to test whether cataloging public T cell receptors could identify signatures of past pathogen exposure. Donor age, sex, ethnicity and CMV serostatus were compiled alongside the repertoire data. Typing coverage differed by locus: A, B, C, DRB1 and DQB1 were typed in about 629-640 donors, DQA1 in 522, DPA1 in some 610, and DPB1 in approximately 450. To predict cytomegalovirus infection status, the study combined high-throughput TCR immunosequencing, statistical association of individual TCRs with disease status, and machine learning. All discovery cohort repertoires had been generated on a single sequencing platform. The T cell repertoires of several hundred subjects were profiled by immunosequencing and related to cytomegalovirus serostatus. On average, around 230,000 unique TCR beta nucleotide sequences were sequenced per donor among a few hundred genotyped donors of the cohort, with roughly 18% of those sequences being non-productive. Both class I and class II loci were covered by HLA typing, at four-digit resolution. An early release covering approximately 600 HLA-typed donors comprised 250 to 350 gigabases of sequencing data and about 90 million unique TCR sequences. An earlier analysis of around 640 of the donors used high-throughput TCR beta sequencing to judge whether each TCR beta V gene segment behaved as functional or pseudogenic. A later analysis re-examined previously published TCR beta repertoires from hundreds of donors and added high-resolution HLA genotyping to investigate patterns of TCR occurrence. Study-level results and caveats: CMV serostatus was the only immune exposure information available for the cohort. The presence/absence analyses assumed that sequencing depth was roughly uniform across donors, and that assumption may not be true. Assigning TCR associations to individual alleles was difficult when HLA alleles, especially DR and DQ, strongly co-occurred. In vitro tests confirmed that a few of the cytomegalovirus-associated TCR beta chains recognize cytomegalovirus antigens. Linkage disequilibrium might explain the correlated functional status among segregating V segments, but an unknown experimental factor could not be ruled out. Most CMV-associated TCR beta chains appeared to be HLA-restricted in a later analysis, and the HLA associations seemed to be driven largely by CMV exposure. According to a later analysis, TCR association rates differed among HLA loci, with DRB1 alleles showing the most associated TCRs and HLA-C alleles showing the fewest. In a later analysis, several top co-occurrence clusters were reported to appear linked to parvovirus B19, influenza, CMV and Epstein-Barr virus. This cohort had only TCR beta chains sequenced, and the lack of alpha or paired-chain data limited which features could be detected. Broadly in line with IMGT annotations, most TCR beta V segments showed up in productive rearrangements about 87% or about 30% of the time in an earlier analysis of about 500 of the donors. Because counts were too low, roughly 17 rarely observed V segments, including chromosome 9 orphons, were left out of the earlier analysis of approximately 580 of the donors. Across donors, most TCR sequences were observed very rarely, whereas some public TCRs were present in many individuals. A cluster of highly shared sequence variants was judged likely to be a technical artifact of the sequencing pipeline. The study gave a list of 150 to 200 TCR beta chains associated with cytomegalovirus. HLA typing was unavailable for some donors at each locus, so association tests used only the typed subset. A later analysis found that HLA-associated TCR beta chains were more clonally expanded and had lower generation probabilities than equally common non-associated chains. According to a later genetic analysis, donors in an Asian-associated ancestry cluster had fewer N-insertions in productive TCRs than the roughly 670-donor mean. A further reported finding was that TCR beta sequences accurately predicted the HLA-A and HLA-B alleles for most subjects in the first cohort. V-gene and J-gene trimming of TCR beta chains was associated with a missense DCLRE1C variant in a later genetic analysis, and the association was replicated in an independent cohort. A later analysis associated 15,000 to 20,000 TCR beta sequences with specific HLA alleles at a false discovery rate of 0.05. According to the authors, the approach could potentially be generalized to other disease states and immunological phenotypes. Cytomegalovirus status was reported to be diagnosed by the classifier with high specificity and sensitivity in both the original and validation cohorts.

Library preparation employed the immunoSEQ multiplex PCR assay. The multiplex PCR relied on a mix of 60 forward primers for TCR Vbeta segments and 13 reverse primers for TCR Jbeta segments. The CDR3 region of rearranged TCR beta genes was amplified from genomic DNA by a multiplex PCR assay. On the Illumina HiSeq System, the amplified TCR beta libraries were sequenced as 87-base-pair reads. The study's processing was this. A later analysis tallied 75 million to 95 million unique TCR beta chains across the 700 or so repertoires, and roughly 11 million of those chains were shared by two or more donors. Raw reads were error-corrected and collapsed into unique sequences with a nearest-neighbor algorithm that merged closely related sequences to remove PCR and sequencing errors. Alignment of CDR3 sequences to IMGT reference sequences was used to assign V, D and J gene segments. Each retained sequence needed at least a six-nucleotide match to both a V gene segment and a J gene segment. Rearrangements were classified as productive when the CDR3 lacked stop codons and remained in frame with V and J, and all other rearrangements were classified as non-productive. Following IMGT convention, CDR3 was defined as the stretch from the second conserved V-encoded cysteine up to the conserved J-encoded phenylalanine. In an earlier analysis of approximately 500 of the donors, sequences lacking an unambiguous match to a single V gene segment were excluded. An earlier analysis of a few hundred of the donors classified V segments as functional when productive rearrangements were above 56.7% and as segregating when the standard deviation between donors was above 5%. To diagnose cytomegalovirus status from the catalog of TCR beta chain sequences, a statistical classification framework was built. V and J gene assignment, in a later analysis, came from comparing TCR nucleotide sequences with IMGT/GENE-DB human TR gene sequences. The TCRdist pipeline was used in a later analysis to assign CDR3 sequences and most-parsimonious VDJ recombination scenarios. In a later analysis, each TCR beta chain was defined by its CDR3 amino acid sequence together with its V-gene family, and reads lacking a unique V-gene family were excluded. As a way to deal with suspected cross-contamination and a sequencing artifact, a later analysis dropped 640 or so nucleotide sequences that were highly shared and had low generation probability. In a later analysis, a clonal expansion index for each public chain was calculated from normalized within-repertoire ranks of inferred template counts. In a later analysis, generation probabilities were computed with a VDJ recombination model fitted to out-of-frame rearrangements, and the resulting probabilities were checked against IGoR. Hypergeometric tests were used in a later analysis to score TCR-TCR, TCR-HLA and TCR-CMV co-occurrence, with a repertoire-size bias correction applied to the TCR pairs. To estimate false discovery rates, a later analysis permuted the HLA or CMV assignments 20 times. In a later analysis, co-occurring TCRs were grouped using DBSCAN, with TCRdist sequence similarity added in when clustering inside HLA-allele-positive subsets. Co-occurrence clustering excluded repertoires with fewer than 30,000 or more than 120,000 public chains, plus five with anomalous nucleotide sharing. In its TCRdb copy, this immuneACCESS table keeps in-frame sequences only and misses some clones. Where compared with another copy, unresolved V genes explain less than half of these, and the others have no known cause. V and J calls and clone size are given by that table; D and trimming were obtained from the DNA. The sample has 150,000 to 200,000 clones on record, about 69% of them singletons. In total, the top ten clones hold about 2.5% of the sample.

The cohort comprised 666 healthy bone marrow donors. All cohort members were sampled while nominally healthy, although unrecorded immune exposures were likely present. Of the 710 or so cohort members, around 300 had a positive CMV serostatus and 352 had a negative one, while no CMV serostatus was recorded for the donor. Each donor provided a peripheral blood sample, and peripheral blood mononuclear cells were used for TCR beta sequencing. The Qiagen DNeasy Blood Extraction Kit was used to extract genomic DNA from the blood cell samples. Only a few counts were recorded for this clone. It lacks a known antigen. Base quality data are lacking; no much larger clone is found one base away. What was sequenced was PBMCs. This receptor was identified in a human donor in good health.

CDR3 protein: CSVQTSGGATQYF. Read as DNA, the sequence is TGCAGCGTTCAGACTAGCGGGGGGGCTACGCAGTATTTT. The chain joins TRBV29-1 to TRBJ2-3; TRBD2 fits 14 bases in the junction. The CDR3 spans 13 residues, from the cysteine through the phenylalanine. Just CDR3 DNA is preserved here, 39 bases in frame from base 1. Trimming removed 5 bases from V and 8 bases from J; the gene matches leave 3 bases unexplained. Sequences SQVTM (CDR1) and ANQGSEA (CDR2) are obtained from the germline V gene.